The TCR beta chain under discussion was sequenced for a study of response to subunit inactivated influenza vaccine. Study-level findings and limits: The authors put forward the suggestion that each seasonal influenza vaccination may bring in only a limited number of new T cells.

The CDR3 spans 14 residues. Trimming removed 6 bases from V and 0 bases from J, with 10 bases in between. TCRdb analysed the RT-PCR reads with MiXCR anew, one entry per CDR3 protein. The sample records 540,000 or so distinct CDR3 sequences, roughly 13% being singletons. A note on this clonotype: Its antigen is unidentified.

The sequence was obtained from a man in his fifties who received an inactivated influenza vaccine. V and J are TRBV12-3 or TRBV12-4 and TRBJ2-3; tentative D call: TRBD2 (6 bases). This material consisted of PBMCs from blood, taken around seven weeks after vaccination. The CDR3 nucleotides are TGTGCCAGCAGGGGACTCGATAGCACAGATACGCAGTATTTT. Protein: CASRGLDSTDTQYF.